The 5 T cell receptor beta chains listed next were all sequenced from one sample in a study of T cells in localized non-small cell lung cancer. Sequencing used immunoSEQ multiplex PCR; TCRdb keeps in-frame clones, though not all of them. The sample contains 40,000 to 50,000 clones, 88% of which appear only once. This specimen consisted of peripheral blood, obtained before any cancer treatment. The receptors shown here come from a female donor of 60 years or more with stage I squamous cell lung carcinoma.

The V and J genes are TRBV28 and TRBJ1-1, with D perhaps matching TRBD1 (6 bases). The germline V gene has CDR1 MDHEN and CDR2 SYDVKM. The ends were cut back, 6 bases at V and 4 bases at J, with 15 bases in the middle. This CDR3 is 14 amino acids long. CDR3 protein: CASSRRGGVTEAFF. CDR3 sequence (DNA): TGTGCCAGCAGCCGAAGGGGGGGGGTCACTGAAGCTTTCTTT.

The chain links TRBV7-9 to TRBJ2-4; 11 bases map to TRBD2. V trimming: 3 bases; J trimming: 8 bases; junction bases outside the gene matches: 6. The CDR3 loop spans 15 amino acids. Germline assignment: CDR1 SEHNR and CDR2 FQNEAQ (reference sequence). The CDR3 region has the DNA TGTGCCAGCAGCTTCCTGACTAGCGGGAAAGACATTCAGTACTTC. Its translation is CASSFLTSGKDIQYF.

This clone appeared once. V usage is TRBV19 and J usage is TRBJ1-2, with TRBD1 as a possible D gene (6 bases). Germline CDR1 and CDR2: LNHDA and SQIVND (reference sequence). The V end was cut by 5 bases, the J end by 4 bases, with 20 bases between. CDR3 length: 16 amino acids. CDR3 loop: CASSHPAQGGSYGYTF. The DNA for the CDR3 is TGTGCCAGTAGTCATCCTGCACAGGGTGGGAGCTATGGCTACACCTTC.

The chain combines TRBV6-5 with TRBJ2-1, with unresolved D. Deletions cut 9 bases from V and 1 base from J, with 10 bases between. Per germline, CDR1 MNHEY and CDR2 SVGAGI. The CDR3 loop spans 13 amino acids. The CDR3 sequence: CARLGVSYNEQFF. The CDR3 DNA follows: TGTGCCAGGTTAGGCGTGTCCTACAATGAGCAGTTCTTC.

The V call is TRBV11-2, the J call TRBJ2-7, with D possibly matching TRBD2 (6 bases). V was cut by 1 base and J by 1 base, with 14 bases left in between. CDR1 is SGHAT, CDR2 FQNNGV, per germline. CDR3 size: 16 residues. CDR3 protein: CASSLVTGRGSYEQYF. In DNA, the CDR3 is TGTGCCAGCAGCTTAGTTACCGGGAGAGGGTCCTACGAGCAGTACTTC.